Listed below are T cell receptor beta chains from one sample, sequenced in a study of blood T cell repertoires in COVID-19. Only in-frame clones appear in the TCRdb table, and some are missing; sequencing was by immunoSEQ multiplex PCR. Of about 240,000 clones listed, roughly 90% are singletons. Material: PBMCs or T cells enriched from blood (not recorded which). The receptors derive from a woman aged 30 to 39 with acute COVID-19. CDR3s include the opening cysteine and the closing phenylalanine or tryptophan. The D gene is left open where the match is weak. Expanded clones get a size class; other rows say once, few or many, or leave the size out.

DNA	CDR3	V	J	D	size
TGTGCCTCGAAAACCCGGGTCTTCATGAACACTGAAGCTTTCTTT	CASKTRVFMNTEAFF	TRBV10-3	TRBJ1-1	.	.
TGTGCCAGCTCACCCCGACATTTGTCTGGAAACACCATATATTTT	CASSPRHLSGNTIYF	TRBV18	TRBJ1-3	.	.
TGCAGCGTTGGGACAGGGACGGGAAACACTGAAGCTTTCTTT	CSVGTGTGNTEAFF	TRBV29-1	TRBJ1-1	TRBD1	once
TGTGCCAGCAGCCTAGAGACAGAAAGCGGCTACACCTTC	CASSLETESGYTF	TRBV7-9	TRBJ1-2	.	.
TGTGCCAGCAGCTTCTTAGTAGCGGGACTAGATACGCAGTATTTT	CASSFLVAGLDTQYF	TRBV5-8	TRBJ2-3	TRBD2	.
TGTGCCAGTAGTACCAGGTCCCAGGGGGCCCTCCACTTT	CASSTRSQGALHF	TRBV19	TRBJ1-6	TRBD1	.
TGCGCCAGCAGCCAACTTAGGACAGCTAATTCACCCCTCCACTTT	CASSQLRTANSPLHF	TRBV4-1	TRBJ1-6	.	.
TGCGCCAGCGCCCTTACAGGGGCCAGGAACACTGAAGCTTTCTTT	CASALTGARNTEAFF	TRBV5-1	TRBJ1-1	TRBD1	.
TGTGCCAGCAGCTATCCCCTCGTGAGCGGGGCCCCCTACGAGCAGTACTTC	CASSYPLVSGAPYEQYF	TRBV5-6	TRBJ2-7	TRBD2	.
TGTGCTAGTGGTTCGCCCGGTCAGGGCGGCACCTTC	CASGSPGQGGTF	TRBV12-5	TRBJ1-2	.	.
TGTGCCAGCTCACCGGGTTCGGACATGATGGGGGGTGGTCAGCCCCAGCATTTT	CASSPGSDMMGGGQPQHF	TRBV18	TRBJ1-5	.	.
TGTGCCAGCAGCCCCCTTAGACAGGGGGTACTTGGCTACACCTTC	CASSPLRQGVLGYTF	TRBV7-8	TRBJ1-2	TRBD1	.
TGTGCCAGCAGTCCAAAGGTATCAGGGGGCCTCTATGGCTACACCTTC	CASSPKVSGGLYGYTF	TRBV27	TRBJ1-2	TRBD1	.
TGTGCCAGCAGTTGGACTGGACCCGTTGGGAACACTGAAGCTTTCTTT	CASSWTGPVGNTEAFF	TRBV5-6	TRBJ1-1	.	.
TGTGCCAGCAGCCTGGGACAGGACATCTCCTACGAGCAGTACTTC	CASSLGQDISYEQYF	TRBV7-9	TRBJ2-7	TRBD1	.
TGTGCCAGCAGCTACTCGAGGTTTGGTGAAGCTTTCTTT	CASSYSRFGEAFF	TRBV12-3/TRBV12-4	TRBJ1-1	.	.
TGTGCCAGCAGTTATTCTGGGCAGGGAGGCGACACTGAAGCTTTCTTT	CASSYSGQGGDTEAFF	TRBV6-9	TRBJ1-1	.	once
TGTGCCAGCAGTTTCGGGGATATGGAGACCCAGTACTTC	CASSFGDMETQYF	TRBV2	TRBJ2-5	.	.
TGTGCCATCAGTGAGTCAGGTCTGAACACAGGGGATCTGAACACTGAAGCTTTCTTT	CAISESGLNTGDLNTEAFF	TRBV10-3	TRBJ1-1	TRBD1	.
TGTGCCAGCAGCTTGGAGGGAGCATACACCATATATTTT	CASSLEGAYTIYF	TRBV5-4	TRBJ1-3	.	few
TGTGCCAGCAGCTTGGATCCCCAGGTGGAAATTAGTTCGCAGTACTTC	CASSLDPQVEISSQYF	TRBV5-4	TRBJ2-7	.	.
TGTGCCAGCAGTGCCTACAGGGGCGCTCTGGATTCACCCCTCCACTTT	CASSAYRGALDSPLHF	TRBV6-2/TRBV6-3	TRBJ1-6	TRBD1	.
TGCGCCAGCTGTGGGTCCGGGGGGCCCCGAGAGACCCAGTACTTC	CASCGSGGPRETQYF	TRBV5-1	TRBJ2-5	.	.
TGTGCCAGCAGGTTGACAGGGAACTCCTACGAGCAGTACTTC	CASRLTGNSYEQYF	TRBV5-6	TRBJ2-7	TRBD1	.
TGTGCCAGCAGTTTATCGGGGGGATTCTATAGCAATCAGCCCCAGCATTTT	CASSLSGGFYSNQPQHF	TRBV27	TRBJ1-5	.	.
TGTGCCAGCAGCTTAAGGCAGGGCGGGGAGCTGTTTTTT	CASSLRQGGELFF	TRBV7-2	TRBJ2-2	.	.
TGTGCCAGCAGTGAACTACCCCAGACAAGCTCCTACAATGAGCAGTTCTTC	CASSELPQTSSYNEQFF	TRBV6-1	TRBJ2-1	.	.
TGTGCCAGTAGTATTTTAAGACAGGACCAAAGTGAAGCTTTCTTT	CASSILRQDQSEAFF	TRBV19	TRBJ1-1	.	.
TGTGCCAGCAGTTTCGGAGATACGCAGTATTTT	CASSFGDTQYF	TRBV27	TRBJ2-3	.	.
TGCAGCGCCCGGACAGGAGCAGAAAAACTGTTTTTT	CSARTGAEKLFF	TRBV29-1	TRBJ1-4	TRBD1	.
TGTGCCAGCAGCTTGGGACAGTTCAACACTGAAGCTTTCTTT	CASSLGQFNTEAFF	TRBV5-4	TRBJ1-1	.	.
TGTGCTAGTGGTCTCACAGGGAATGAGCAGTTCTTC	CASGLTGNEQFF	TRBV12-5	TRBJ2-1	.	once
TGTGCCAGCAGCTTCCGGACTAGCTCCACGGGGGAGCAGTTCTTC	CASSFRTSSTGEQFF	TRBV11-2	TRBJ2-1	TRBD2	once
TGTGCCAGTACTCAACAGGACAAAGACTATGGCTACACCTTC	CASTQQDKDYGYTF	TRBV19	TRBJ1-2	.	.
TGTGCCAGCAGCCGCGCACTGGGACAGGGAAACTCACCCCTCCACTTT	CASSRALGQGNSPLHF	TRBV16	TRBJ1-6	TRBD1	.
TGTGCCAGCAGCCAAGGACAGTACACTGAAGCTTTCTTT	CASSQGQYTEAFF	TRBV3-1/TRBV3-2	TRBJ1-1	.	few
TGTGCCAGCAGTTTTCAGGGGTCAAAGACCCAGTACTTC	CASSFQGSKTQYF	TRBV12-3/TRBV12-4	TRBJ2-5	.	.
TGTGCCAGTAGAGGGACAGGGCACTATGGCTACACCTTC	CASRGTGHYGYTF	TRBV19	TRBJ1-2	TRBD1	.
TGCAGCTCCGATGGAGGGACAGGGCGTTCAGATACGCAGTATTTT	CSSDGGTGRSDTQYF	TRBV29-1	TRBJ2-3	TRBD1	.
TGTGCCAGTAGTATAGTTTTACAGGCCCTCAATCAGCCCCAGCATTTT	CASSIVLQALNQPQHF	TRBV19	TRBJ1-5	.	.
TGTGCCAGCAGTCCCTCGACAGGGGAGGTAGCAGAGACCCAGTACTTC	CASSPSTGEVAETQYF	TRBV27	TRBJ2-5	TRBD1	.
TGCGCCAGCAGCCAAGATCTGAGACAACGAAACTATGGCTACACCTTC	CASSQDLRQRNYGYTF	TRBV4-3	TRBJ1-2	.	.
TGCGCCAGCAGCCAAGATACCGGGACAGGGAAGGGCTACACCTTC	CASSQDTGTGKGYTF	TRBV4-3	TRBJ1-2	TRBD1	.
TGTGCCACCAGCAGAGATGGGGCGGCAGGGGATGAAAAACTGTTTTTT	CATSRDGAAGDEKLFF	TRBV15	TRBJ1-4	.	.
TGTGCCAGCAGTTCGAGTACAGGGATCTACGAGCAGTACTTC	CASSSSTGIYEQYF	TRBV6-6	TRBJ2-7	.	.
TGTGCCAGCAGCTTATCCCCAAATCAGCCCCAGCATTTT	CASSLSPNQPQHF	TRBV7-2	TRBJ1-5	.	few
TGTGCCATCAGTGAGACAATGCAAAACACTGAAGCTTTCTTT	CAISETMQNTEAFF	TRBV10-3	TRBJ1-1	.	.
TGCGCCAGCACAGGTGGAGGACAGCCCCAGCATTTT	CASTGGGQPQHF	TRBV5-1	TRBJ1-5	.	.
TGTGCCAGCAGTCGGGGAACCTTCCATAGCAATCAGCCCCAGCATTTT	CASSRGTFHSNQPQHF	TRBV5-8	TRBJ1-5	.	.
TGTGCCAGCAGTGATTGGTCGAGCTCCTATAATTCACCCCTCCACTTT	CASSDWSSSYNSPLHF	TRBV25-1	TRBJ1-6	.	.
TGTGCCAGTAGACCAGACAGGGCTGGGTATAGCAATCAGCCCCAGCATTTT	CASRPDRAGYSNQPQHF	TRBV19	TRBJ1-5	TRBD1	.